The 7 T cell receptor beta chains below come from one sample, sequenced in a study of T cell responses to AZD1222 COVID-19 vaccine. Sequenced by immunoSEQ multiplex PCR; TCRdb stores in-frame clones only, minus some. The sample consists of some 80,000 clones, about 87% of them appearing once. The specimen comprised peripheral blood, sampled 28 days after the second dose of the MenACWY control vaccine. These receptors were obtained from an adult who received the MenACWY meningococcal vaccine as a control.

This chain connects TRBV19 to TRBJ2-7; 9 bases line up with TRBD1. V trimming: 6 bases; J trimming: 4 bases; junction bases outside the gene matches: 13. CDR3 size: 16 residues. CDR1 and CDR2 from the germline V gene are LNHDA and SQIVND (reference sequence). CDR3 in DNA: TGTGCCAGTAGACCCAGTGGGGGACAGGGTTCATACGAGCAGTACTTC. Its translation is CASRPSGGQGSYEQYF.

V is TRBV30 and J is TRBJ2-7, with D unresolved. The CDR3 has 12 amino acids. V lost 0 bases and J lost 5, with 8 bases in between. The germline gives CDR1 GTSNPN, CDR2 SVGIG (reference sequence). The CDR3 sequence: CAWSVTLNEQYF. CDR3 bases: TGTGCCTGGAGTGTAACCCTAAACGAGCAGTACTTC.

This clone has just one count. The chain uses TRBV15 and TRBJ1-2; maybe TRBD1 (5 bases). From germline, CDR1 is LNHNV and CDR2 YYDKDF (reference sequence). The CDR3 sequence is 15 residues long. V was clipped by 1 base and J by 7 bases, with 16 bases between them. This CDR3 reads CATSRVVGEESGYTF. CDR3 in DNA: TGTGCCACCAGCAGAGTGGTAGGGGAAGAAAGTGGCTACACCTTC.

The chain links TRBV10-3 to TRBJ1-5; D ambiguous. This CDR3 spans 13 amino acids. Trimming took off 11 bases at V and 7 bases at J, with 18 bases between the two ends. Per the germline V gene, CDR1 is ENHRY and CDR2 is SYGVKD. CDR3 amino acids: CASSGFLGQPQHF. For the CDR3, the DNA is TGTGCCTCCTCGGGATTCCTGGGGCAGCCCCAGCATTTT.

The CDR3 coding sequence is TGTGCCAGCAGCCCTTGGACAGGGGGTAAAGCTGGGGCCAACGTCCTGACTTTC. Translation gives CASSPWTGGKAGANVLTF. This chain links TRBV5-4 with TRBJ2-6, with TRBD1 matching over 10 bases. Germline V lookup: CDR1 SGHNT, CDR2 YYREEE (reference sequence). There are 18 residues in the CDR3. Unmatched junction bases numbered 9, after V lost 4 bases and J lost 2 bases.

J is TRBJ2-1 and V is TRBV29-1; 7 bases align to TRBD1. The ends lost 7 bases at V and 0 bases at J; junction bases unmatched: 15. The CDR3 spans 17 residues. The V gene's germline CDR1 is SQVTM and CDR2 ANQGSEA. The CDR3 sequence is CSGGRDRGASSYNEQFF. The CDR3 DNA reads as TGCAGCGGTGGTAGGGACAGAGGGGCAAGCTCCTACAATGAGCAGTTCTTC.

The J gene is TRBJ2-2, the V gene TRBV12-5; 9 positions agree with TRBD1. The CDR3 is 17 residues long. Germline CDR1 is LGHNT and CDR2 is FRNRAP. J gave up 6 bases and V 3 bases, and 11 bases lay outside the gene matches. CDR3 bases: TGTGCTAGTGGTTTCTTCGGGACAGGGTTCGGGGCCGGGGAGCTGTTTTTT. It translates to CASGFFGTGFGAGELFF.